This T cell receptor beta chain was recovered during a study of blood T cell repertoires in COVID-19. Study information: T cells, B-cell-depleted T cells, or PBMCs supplied cDNA or gDNA.

CDR1 and CDR2 from the germline V gene are ENHRY and SYGVKD. CDR3 size: 17 residues. The V segment lost 7 bases and the J segment 1 base; nucleotides outside the gene matches: 11. Method: immunoSEQ multiplex PCR; TCRdb's copy keeps in-frame clones and lacks some. The sample lists fewer than 500,000 clones, roughly 87% occurring once. Cohorts were assigned according to the clinical history that participants reported. The sample consisted of PBMCs or T cells enriched from blood (not recorded which). The chain combines TRBV10-3 with TRBJ1-2, with TRBD1 matching over 11 bases. The origin of this receptor is a woman aged 18-35 years who had recovered from COVID-19. CDR3 loop: CAITPSLGTGGNYGYTF. As DNA, the CDR3 is TGTGCCATCACCCCCTCCCTCGGGACAGGGGGTAACTATGGCTACACCTTC.